This T cell receptor beta chain was found in a study of T cell changes during pregnancy in multiple sclerosis. V lost 2 bases to trimming and J lost 8 bases; unmatched junction nucleotides: 6. The CDR3 length is 14 residues. Germline-derived CDR1 and CDR2 are SGHRS and YFSETQ. TCRdb's copy holds only in-frame clones and misses some; the assay was immunoSEQ multiplex PCR. The sample has 73,000 or so clones; around 90% are singletons. The sequences come from peripheral blood, collected after pregnancy. The chain combines TRBV5-1 with TRBJ2-1; 8 nucleotides agree with TRBD1. The TCR sequence derives from a female donor in good health, enrolled as a control in a pregnancy study. The CDR3 reads CASSLRGQEDEQFF. Written as DNA, the CDR3 is TGCGCCAGCAGCTTAAGGGGACAGGAGGATGAGCAGTTCTTC.